Sequencing of this T cell receptor beta chain was carried out in a study of blood T cell repertoires in COVID-19. About the study: Spain, Italy and the United States supplied samples that represented acute and convalescent COVID-19.

The CDR3 has 14 residues. CDR1 SNHLY and CDR2 FYNNEI come from the germline V gene. V dropped 8 bases and J dropped 1 base, with 14 bases sitting between them. Method: immunoSEQ multiplex PCR; TCRdb's copy keeps in-frame clones and lacks some. The data hold roughly 230,000 clones, with roughly 80% observed a single time. The receptor was isolated from an elderly woman with acute or convalescent COVID-19. This rearrangement joins TRBV2 to TRBJ1-1, with D possibly matching TRBD1 (6 bases). The sample taken for sequencing was peripheral blood. CDR3: CASGGSGSNTEAFF. CDR3 bases: TGTGCCAGCGGGGGCTCAGGTTCGAACACTGAAGCTTTCTTT.